This TCR beta chain was sequenced in a study of blood T cell repertoires in COVID-19. Overall study: Acute-phase and convalescent COVID-19 samples originated in the United States, Italy and Spain. In each case, the material was cDNA or gDNA derived from T cells, B-cell-depleted T cells, or PBMCs.

CDR3 length equals 16 residues. Between the trimmed V and J ends, which lost 5 bases and 5 bases, there was a span of 22 bases. Original methodology: Estimates of nucleated cell counts were drawn from the amplification of reference gene primers. Some clones are missing from TCRdb's copy, which holds only in-frame ones; the method was immunoSEQ multiplex PCR. The V and J calls and clone size were taken over from that table, and D and trimming were inferred from the DNA. The profile covers roughly 290,000 clones, with around 89% appearing a single time and 0.75% to 0.9% taken by the ten largest. Source material: peripheral blood. This sequence joins TRBV6-7 and TRBJ2-7; a possible D gene is TRBD1 (6 bases). TRBV6-7 is recorded as an ORF, its role being uncertain. This sequence originates from a man aged 25 to 40 with acute or convalescent COVID-19. CDR3 sequence (DNA): TGTGCCAGCAGTCCAAACAGGGCCCCCGGAAGGGACGAGCAGTACTTC. It specifies CASSPNRAPGRDEQYF.